This T cell receptor (beta chain) was sequenced for a study of blood T cell repertoires in COVID-19. At the level of the study: Specimens from acute and convalescent COVID-19 originated in the United States, Italy and Spain.

CDR3 length: 18 residues. Germline V lookup: CDR1 MGHRA, CDR2 YSYEKL. V gave up 4 bases and J gave up 0 bases, with 16 bases separating them. The authors' processing: Amplification with reference gene primers provided the estimates of nucleated cell counts. The protocol was immunoSEQ multiplex PCR, while the TCRdb copy is restricted to in-frame clones and leaves out a portion. V, J and clone size reflect that table, while D and trimming were determined from the DNA. Of 80,000 to 100,000 clones listed, 75% to 85% are singletons. The chain combines TRBV4-1 with TRBJ1-6; D uncertain. The specimen sequenced was peripheral blood. The origin of this receptor is an older woman with acute or convalescent COVID-19. The CDR3 sequence: CASSLTGEASSYNSPLHF. As DNA, the CDR3 is TGCGCCAGCAGCCTCACCGGAGAGGCAAGCTCCTATAATTCACCCCTCCACTTT.